The entry below describes one TCR beta chain. Its antigen remains unidentified. Through template switching, UMIs that included a 6-nucleotide sample barcode were added. TCRdb re-called the 5' RACE reads; every CDR3 protein appears as one record, without DNA. This table lists 110,000 to 150,000 distinct CDR3 sequences. The sample belongs to a study of monozygotic twins with inflammatory bowel disease. Study observations and caveats: IBD patients carried less diverse TCRbeta repertoires (inverse Simpson) than healthy co-twins. Evidence did not back any single strong signal or clonotype linked to IBD.

Whole blood supplied total RNA, and T cells were not sorted. The origin of this receptor is a human donor with ulcerative colitis or Crohn's disease, or a healthy co-twin of an affected twin (not recorded which). Sequencing input: blood.

This chain's CDR3 is CASISRVFRNQPQHF. The chain links TRBV28 to TRBJ1-5. The CDR3 is 15 amino acids. The germline V gene encodes CDR1 MDHEN and CDR2 SYDVKM.